The following is a T cell receptor (beta chain) sequence with its context. Per the study methods: Quantification of nucleated cells was approximated via reference gene primer amplification. Method: immunoSEQ multiplex PCR; TCRdb's copy keeps in-frame clones and lacks some. The V and J calls and clone size are taken from that table; D and trimming were inferred from the DNA. Of 150,000 to 200,000 clones in the sample, approximately 90% are singletons; the top ten hold 0.99%. This specimen belongs to a study of blood T cell repertoires in COVID-19. In the study overall: PBMCs, B-cell-depleted T cells, or T cells were the source of the cDNA or gDNA that made up the material.

Looked up from germline, CDR1 is LNHDA and CDR2 is SQIVND (reference sequence). The V and J ends lost 5 bases and 1 base, in that order; junction bases with no gene match: 8. The CDR3 totals 16 residues. This receptor was taken from a man younger than 35 with acute or convalescent COVID-19. The rearrangement uses TRBV19 and TRBJ2-5; 9 bases map to TRBD2. Sequenced: peripheral blood. The CDR3 sequence is CASSVWRRGGQETQYF. As DNA, the CDR3 is TGTGCCAGTAGTGTGTGGCGGCGGGGGGGCCAAGAGACCCAGTACTTC.